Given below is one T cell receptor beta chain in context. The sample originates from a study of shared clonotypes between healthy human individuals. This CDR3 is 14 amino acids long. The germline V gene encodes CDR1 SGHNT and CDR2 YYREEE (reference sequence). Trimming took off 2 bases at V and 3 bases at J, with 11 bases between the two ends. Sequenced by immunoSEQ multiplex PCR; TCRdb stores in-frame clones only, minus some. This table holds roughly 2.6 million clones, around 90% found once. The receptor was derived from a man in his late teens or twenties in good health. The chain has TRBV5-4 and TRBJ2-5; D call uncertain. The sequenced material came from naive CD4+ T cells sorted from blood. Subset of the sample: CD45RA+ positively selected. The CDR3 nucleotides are TGTGCCAGCAGCTTTAAGTCAGAGGAAGAGACCCAGTACTTC. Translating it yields CASSFKSEEETQYF.